One and the same sample provided the 9 T cell receptor beta chains below, sequenced in a study of CD8+CD57+ T cells in acquired aplastic anemia. It was patients with CD8+CD57+ cell expansion by flow cytometry who were chosen for sequencing. Genomic DNA served as template for TCR beta VDJ and CDR3 profiling. TCRdb reprocessed the reads via MiXCR and lists one record per CDR3 protein. The sample carries 100,000 to 150,000 distinct CDR3 sequences, nearly 40% recorded once. Specimen: sorted CD4+, CD8+, or CD8+CD57+ T cells (not recorded which) from PBMCs. Receptor source: a human donor with aplastic anemia.

This clonotype was seen repeatedly, ten times or more. This chain joins TRBV7-8 and TRBJ1-1; D is perhaps TRBD1 (6 bases). There are 13 residues in the CDR3. Trimming pared 2 bases from V and 6 bases from J, leaving 10 bases between. Germline CDR1 and CDR2: SGHVS and FQNEAQ. The CDR3 loop reads CASSLSEGAEAFF. As DNA, the CDR3 is TGTGCCAGCAGCTTATCAGAGGGGGCTGAAGCTTTCTTT.

Concerning this clonotype itself: Since a much larger clone is just one base distant, this may be a read error. This chain links TRBV20-1 with TRBJ1-3; 8 bases agree with TRBD1. This CDR3 contains 16 residues. Germline V gives CDR1 DFQATT, CDR2 SNEGSKA (reference sequence). The CDR3 loop reads CSARGRTGSSGNTVYF. The CDR3 DNA sequence: TGCAGTGCTAGAGGGAGGACAGGGAGCTCTGGAAACACCGTATATTTT.

This clonotype has just one count. The chain couples TRBV6-1 to TRBJ2-3; no definite D call. The CDR3 totals 14 residues. The germline CDR1 and CDR2 sequences are MNHNS and SASEGT. Trimming stripped 3 bases from V and 0 bases from J, with 7 bases between. The CDR3 region is CASSDTGSTDTQYF. The CDR3 DNA sequence: TGTGCCAGCAGTGATACGGGCAGCACAGATACGCAGTATTTT.

In its sample, this clonotype was seen many times. The rearrangement uses TRBV7-2 and TRBJ2-7; maybe TRBD1 (6 bases). Trimming stripped 6 bases from V and 5 bases from J, with 14 bases between. CDR1 SGHTA and CDR2 FQGNSA come from the germline V gene. The CDR3 is 13 amino acids. In nucleotides, the CDR3 is TGTGCCAGCAGTCCCCAGGGGCGTAACGAGCAGTACTTC. This codes for CASSPQGRNEQYF.

Worth noting for this clonotype: Germline and junction disagree at one end, which may indicate a read error. V is TRBV10-3 and J is TRBJ1-6, with no clear D. The germline V gene encodes CDR1 ENHRY and CDR2 SYGVKD. The CDR3 is 18 residues long. The CDR3 DNA follows: TGTGCCATCAGCATCACAATGGCGTCGAGCGGAGCTAATTCGCCCCTCCACTTT. Amino acids: CAISITMASSGANSPLHF.

As regards this clonotype: One end of the junction varies from germline; a read error may be responsible. The chain uses TRBV10-2 and TRBJ1-2, with D possibly TRBD1 on 6 matching bases. The CDR3 loop spans 14 amino acids. From germline, CDR1 is WSHSY and CDR2 SAAADI. The CDR3, as DNA: TGTGCCAGCAGTTCAGACAGGCGGAGCTATGGCTACACCTTC. It translates to CASSSDRRSYGYTF.

The chain is built from TRBV2 and TRBJ2-7; 9 bases match TRBD1. The CDR3 consists of 14 residues. Germline V lookup: CDR1 SNHLY, CDR2 FYNNEI. J lost 7 bases, V lost 6 bases, and 10 bases had no gene match. CDR3 sequence reads: CASSGTGFTGEQYF. CDR3 nucleotides: TGTGCCAGCAGCGGGACAGGGTTTACGGGAGAGCAGTACTTC.

This clonotype was seen a handful of times. The rearrangement links TRBV2 to TRBJ1-5; the D is unclear. Germline-derived CDR1 and CDR2 are SNHLY and FYNNEI. This CDR3 has 16 amino acids. V lost 6 bases and J 0 bases, leaving 15 bases between the germline ends. CDR3 nucleotide sequence: TGTGCCAGCAGCCCTCCCCATGTAGCTAGCAATCAGCCCCAGCATTTT. This encodes CASSPPHVASNQPQHF.

This clonotype appeared a few times. V and J are TRBV19 and TRBJ1-5; a possible D gene is TRBD1 (5 bases). V shed 7 bases and J shed 5 bases, with 12 bases lying between them. CDR1 is LNHDA, CDR2 SQIVND, per germline (reference sequence). CDR3 size: 13 residues. CDR3 amino acids: CASTRRGDQPQHF. In DNA, the CDR3 is TGTGCCAGTACCAGACGGGGGGATCAGCCCCAGCATTTT.